This TCR beta chain was found in a study of blood T cell repertoires in COVID-19. Whole-study context: Sources were T cells, B-cell-depleted T cells, or PBMCs; the material itself was cDNA or gDNA.

Data came from immunoSEQ multiplex PCR; TCRdb stores just in-frame clones and leaves some out. The sample lists 85,000 to 120,000 clones; approximately 85% were seen once. Germline V lookup: CDR1 SGHKS, CDR2 YYEKEE (reference sequence). CDR3 length: 14 residues. V dropped 1 base and J dropped 2 bases, with 7 bases sitting between them. The J gene is TRBJ2-1, the V gene TRBV5-5; a weak D match, TRBD2 (6 bases). The sample taken for sequencing was peripheral blood. The sequence derives from a man aged 40-50 years with active or convalescent COVID-19. The CDR3 sequence: CASSLTSPYNEQFF. The DNA for the CDR3 is TGTGCCAGCAGCTTGACTAGCCCCTACAATGAGCAGTTCTTC.